This T cell receptor beta chain comes out of a study of shared clonotypes between healthy human individuals. Study outcomes and limitations: Clonotypes shared by all four donors outscored non-shared clonotypes in generation probability. Enrolling few donors narrowed the genetic and exposure-history diversity that was represented.

The repertoire was sequenced with immunoSEQ multiplex PCR; TCRdb's copy has only in-frame clones and lacks some. The table records around 720,000 clones, roughly 72% of them present only once. As for this clone: The target antigen is unknown.

This sequence was found in a woman in her 30s in good health. What was sequenced was memory CD4+ T cells sorted from blood. Subset reported: CD45RA-negative fraction.

CDR3 in amino acids: CASSLRVSSYNEQFF. The CDR3 DNA follows: TGTGCCAGCAGTTTGAGGGTGAGCTCCTACAATGAGCAGTTCTTC. V usage is TRBV27 and J usage is TRBJ2-1, with a tentative D call TRBD2 (5 bases). Germline V gene lookup returns CDR1 MNHEY and CDR2 SMNVEV (reference sequence). The CDR3 is made up of 15 amino acids. The V end lost 3 bases, the J end lost 0 bases, and 9 bases lay between the germline ends.